This TCR beta chain stems from a study of cytomegalovirus exposure and HLA in healthy donors. As for the study in general: Later analysis reported that the 130 or so validation repertoires shared the platform of the approximately 690 first-cohort repertoires. General study results and limits: There were some public TCRs occurring in many donors, but most TCR sequences were rare. Clusters of TCRs from the first cohort tended to co-occur in the 90 to 150 validation repertoires (as a later analysis found).

Here immunoSEQ multiplex PCR was the method, and the copy in TCRdb shows in-frame clones only, minus some. This repertoire shows about 98,000 clones, roughly 87% found once; its top ten account for around 6%. Germline CDR1 is SGHDN and CDR2 is FVKESK. The length of the CDR3 is 15 residues. V lost 4 bases, J lost 2 bases, and 4 bases stayed unmatched. The approximately 130-subject validation cohort, separate from the approximately 670-subject first cohort, included the donors. Worth noting for this clone: Its target is not known.

What was sequenced was PBMCs. V and J are TRBV14 and TRBJ2-3; TRBD2 agrees at 9 bases. This receptor was taken from a man aged 18 to 29 in good health and CMV-seropositive. The CDR3 sequence is CASSRTSEITDTQYF. Here the CDR3 DNA reads TGTGCCAGCAGCCGGACTAGCGAGATCACAGATACGCAGTATTTT.